One sample yielded the 10 T cell receptor beta chains listed below, sequenced in a study of PD-L1 blockade in urothelial cancer. The table came from immunoSEQ multiplex PCR; TCRdb's copy has only in-frame clones and leaves some out. The table lists about 38,000 clones, 80% to 95% of them singletons. The sequencing here drew on PBMCs, taken around atezolizumab (anti-PD-L1) treatment. The receptor set was obtained from a man aged 65-85 years with urothelial cancer.

This sequence joins TRBV4-1 and TRBJ1-2; D call uncertain. CDR3 length: 15 amino acids. From germline, CDR1 is MGHRA and CDR2 YSYEKL. The V end was cut by 4 bases, the J end by 8 bases, with 20 bases between. The CDR3 DNA follows: TGCGCCAGCAGCCCGGATCCTAAAAAAGTGGGCGGCTACACCTTC. Translation gives CASSPDPKKVGGYTF.

The chain links TRBV7-6 to TRBJ2-7; maybe TRBD2 (6 bases). Germline V lookup: CDR1 SGHVS, CDR2 FNYEAQ. The CDR3 spans 13 residues. Trimming cost V 5 bases and J 5 bases, with 13 bases left between them. CDR3: CASSQWIADEQYF. The CDR3 DNA sequence: TGTGCCAGCAGCCAGTGGATAGCGGACGAGCAGTACTTC.

CDR3 protein: CASRGFGTANTEAFF. CDR3 nucleotides: TGTGCCAGCAGAGGATTCGGGACAGCGAACACTGAAGCTTTCTTT. The V and J genes are TRBV6-1 and TRBJ1-1, with 7 bases aligning to TRBD1. CDR3 length: 15 residues. Germline V CDR1 and CDR2: MNHNS, SASEGT. V shed 6 bases, J shed 1 base, and the junction held 8 bases outside the gene matches.

The V call is TRBV4-1, the J call TRBJ2-3, with TRBD1 identical over 9 bases. Per germline, CDR1 MGHRA and CDR2 YSYEKL. V was pared by 4 bases and J by 1 base, with 6 bases of the junction left unmatched. This CDR3 contains 16 residues. CDR3 protein: CASSRSRDRGTDTQYF. CDR3 nucleotide sequence: TGCGCCAGCAGCCGTTCCCGGGACAGGGGCACAGATACGCAGTATTTT.

This clone was counted once. The chain uses TRBV2 and TRBJ1-5; 8 positions match TRBD1. The CDR3 consists of 14 residues. The germline V gene has CDR1 SNHLY and CDR2 FYNNEI. V shed 4 bases and J 4 bases; nucleotides not matched to a gene: 3. The CDR3: CASSVTGGNQPQHF. Here the CDR3 DNA reads TGTGCCAGCAGTGTTACAGGGGGAAATCAGCCCCAGCATTTT.

The CDR3 DNA follows: TGTGCCAGCAGCAAAAACTCGGGACTAGATAAAGGCTACACCTTC. It codes for CASSKNSGLDKGYTF. The J gene is TRBJ1-2, the V gene TRBV21-1. TRBV21-1 is designated a pseudogene. The CDR3 covers 15 residues.

Only one count was recorded for this clone. The chain uses TRBV10-3 and TRBJ2-1; 10 bases are shared with TRBD2. Losses at the gene ends were 2 bases for V and 10 bases for J; bases not matched to a gene: 8. The CDR3 is 15 amino acids. Germline CDR1 and CDR2: ENHRY and SYGVKD. In DNA form, the CDR3 reads TGTGCCATCAGTGAGGGTCTAGCGGGAGTAGGGGAGCAGTTCTTC. Encoded protein: CAISEGLAGVGEQFF.

V and J are TRBV9 and TRBJ2-1; 8 positions agree with TRBD2. V gave up 0 bases and J gave up 7 bases; unmatched junction bases: 6. The germline V gene encodes CDR1 SGDLS and CDR2 YYNGEE. There are 15 residues in the CDR3. Here the CDR3 reads CASSVVTSGGNEQFF. The CDR3, as DNA: TGTGCCAGCAGCGTAGTAACAAGCGGGGGAAATGAGCAGTTCTTC.

V usage is TRBV4-1 and J usage is TRBJ1-2; TRBD1 might be the D (6 bases). The V gene's germline CDR1 is MGHRA and CDR2 YSYEKL. V gave up 0 bases and J gave up 6 bases, with 14 bases separating them. The CDR3 contains 15 residues. The CDR3 reads CASSQEGAASHGYTF. The CDR3 DNA reads as TGCGCCAGCAGCCAAGAGGGGGCTGCCTCCCATGGCTACACCTTC.

V usage is TRBV6-1 and J usage is TRBJ2-7, with D perhaps TRBD2 (6 bases). The CDR3 has 15 residues. V lost 2 bases, J lost 0 bases, and 11 bases lay in between. CDR1 and CDR2 from the germline V gene are MNHNS and SASEGT. The CDR3: CASSENGGSSYEQYF. In DNA form, the CDR3 reads TGTGCCAGCAGTGAAAATGGGGGGAGCTCCTACGAGCAGTACTTC.